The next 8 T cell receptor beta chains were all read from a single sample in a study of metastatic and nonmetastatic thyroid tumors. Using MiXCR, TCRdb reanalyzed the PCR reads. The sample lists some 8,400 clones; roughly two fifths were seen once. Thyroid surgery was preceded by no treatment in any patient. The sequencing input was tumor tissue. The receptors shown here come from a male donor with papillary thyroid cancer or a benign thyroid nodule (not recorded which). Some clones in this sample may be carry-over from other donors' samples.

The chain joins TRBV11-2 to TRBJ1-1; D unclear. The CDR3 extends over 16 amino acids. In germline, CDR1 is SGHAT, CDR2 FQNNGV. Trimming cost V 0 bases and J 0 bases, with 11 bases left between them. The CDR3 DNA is TGTGCCAGCAGCTTAGATCGGGCAGCCATGAACACTGAAGCTTTCTTT. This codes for CASSLDRAAMNTEAFF.

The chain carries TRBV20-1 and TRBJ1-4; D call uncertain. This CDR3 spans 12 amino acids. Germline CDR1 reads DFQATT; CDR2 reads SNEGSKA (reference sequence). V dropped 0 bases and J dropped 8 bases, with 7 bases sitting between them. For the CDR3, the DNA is TGCAGTGCTAGAGATGAGGAGGAAAAACTGTTTTTT. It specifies CSARDEEEKLFF.

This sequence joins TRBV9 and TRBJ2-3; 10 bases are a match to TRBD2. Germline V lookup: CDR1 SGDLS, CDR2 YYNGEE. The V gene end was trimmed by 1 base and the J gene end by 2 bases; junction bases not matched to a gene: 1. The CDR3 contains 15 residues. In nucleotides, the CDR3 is TGTGCCAGCAGCGTAACTAGCGGGGTCACAGATACGCAGTATTTT. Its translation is CASSVTSGVTDTQYF. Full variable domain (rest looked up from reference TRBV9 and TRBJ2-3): DSGVTQTPKHLITATGQRVTLRCSPRSGDLSVYWYQQSLDQGLQFLIQYYNGEERAKGNILERFSAQQFPDLHSELNLSSLELGDSALYFCASSVTSGVTDTQYFGPGTRLTVL.

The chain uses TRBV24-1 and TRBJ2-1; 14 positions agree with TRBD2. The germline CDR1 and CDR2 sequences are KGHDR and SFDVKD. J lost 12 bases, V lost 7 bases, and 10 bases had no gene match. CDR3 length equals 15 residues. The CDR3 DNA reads TGTGCCACCAGAGCCACCGGGACTAGCGGGAGTAGGCAGTTCTTC. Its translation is CATRATGTSGSRQFF.

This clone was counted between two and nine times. The CDR3 DNA follows: TGTGCCAGCAGTACCAATGAAGCTTTCTTT. This encodes CASSTNEAFF. The rearrangement joins TRBV12-3 or TRBV12-4 to TRBJ1-1, with no clear D. Trimming shortened V by 5 bases and J by 7 bases, and 5 bases separated the two germline ends. There are 10 residues in the CDR3.

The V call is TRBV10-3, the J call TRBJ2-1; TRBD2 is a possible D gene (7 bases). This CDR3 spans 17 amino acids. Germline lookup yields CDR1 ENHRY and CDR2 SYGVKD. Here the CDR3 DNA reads TGTGCAACCCTTGGCGTGCAGGGAGGGGGTCTTTTGAATGAGCAGTTCTTC. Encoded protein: CATLGVQGGGLLNEQFF.

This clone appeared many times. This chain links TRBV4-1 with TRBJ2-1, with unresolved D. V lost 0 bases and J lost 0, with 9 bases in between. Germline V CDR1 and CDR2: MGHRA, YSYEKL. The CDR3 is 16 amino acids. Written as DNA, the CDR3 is TGCGCCAGCAGCCAAGAACAGTTAAGCTCCTACAATGAGCAGTTCTTC. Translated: CASSQEQLSSYNEQFF.

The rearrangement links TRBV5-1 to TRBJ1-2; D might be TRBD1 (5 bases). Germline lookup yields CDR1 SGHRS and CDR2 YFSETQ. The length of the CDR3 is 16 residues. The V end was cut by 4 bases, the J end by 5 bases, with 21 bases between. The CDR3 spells CASSATRVLSPYGYTF. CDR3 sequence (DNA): TGCGCCAGCAGCGCTACCAGGGTTTTAAGCCCTTATGGCTACACCTTC.